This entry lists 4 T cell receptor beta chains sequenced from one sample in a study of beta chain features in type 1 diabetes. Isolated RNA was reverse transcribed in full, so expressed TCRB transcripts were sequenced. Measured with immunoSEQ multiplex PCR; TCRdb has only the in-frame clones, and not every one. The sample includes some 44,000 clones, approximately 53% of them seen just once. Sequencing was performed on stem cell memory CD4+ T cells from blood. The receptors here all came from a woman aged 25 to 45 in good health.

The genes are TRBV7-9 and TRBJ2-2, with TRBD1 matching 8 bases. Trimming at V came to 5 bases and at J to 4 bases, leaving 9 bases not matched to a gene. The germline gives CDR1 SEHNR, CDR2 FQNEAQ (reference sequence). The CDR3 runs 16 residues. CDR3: CASSPYQGAGTGELFF. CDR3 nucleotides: TGTGCCAGCAGCCCTTACCAGGGGGCGGGCACCGGGGAGCTGTTTTTT.

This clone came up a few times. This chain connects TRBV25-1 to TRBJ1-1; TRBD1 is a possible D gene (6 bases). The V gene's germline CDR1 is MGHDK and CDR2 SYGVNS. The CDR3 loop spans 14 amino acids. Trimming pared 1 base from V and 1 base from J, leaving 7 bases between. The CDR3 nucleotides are TGTGCCAGCAGTGAATTCAGGGGGAACACTGAAGCTTTCTTT. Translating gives CASSEFRGNTEAFF.

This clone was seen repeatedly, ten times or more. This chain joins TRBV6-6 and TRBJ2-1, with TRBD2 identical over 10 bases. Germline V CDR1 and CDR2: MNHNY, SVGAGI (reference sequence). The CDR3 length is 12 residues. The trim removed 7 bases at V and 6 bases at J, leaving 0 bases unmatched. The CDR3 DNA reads TGTGCCAGCAAGCGGGAGGGCAATGAGCAGTTCTTC. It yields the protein CASKREGNEQFF.

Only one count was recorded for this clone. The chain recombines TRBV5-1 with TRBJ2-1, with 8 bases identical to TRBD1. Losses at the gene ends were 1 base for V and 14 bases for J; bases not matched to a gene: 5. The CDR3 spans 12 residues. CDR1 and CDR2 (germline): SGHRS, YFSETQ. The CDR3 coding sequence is TGCGCCAGCAGCTTGCCCCCGACAGGGGAGTTCTTC. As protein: CASSLPPTGEFF.